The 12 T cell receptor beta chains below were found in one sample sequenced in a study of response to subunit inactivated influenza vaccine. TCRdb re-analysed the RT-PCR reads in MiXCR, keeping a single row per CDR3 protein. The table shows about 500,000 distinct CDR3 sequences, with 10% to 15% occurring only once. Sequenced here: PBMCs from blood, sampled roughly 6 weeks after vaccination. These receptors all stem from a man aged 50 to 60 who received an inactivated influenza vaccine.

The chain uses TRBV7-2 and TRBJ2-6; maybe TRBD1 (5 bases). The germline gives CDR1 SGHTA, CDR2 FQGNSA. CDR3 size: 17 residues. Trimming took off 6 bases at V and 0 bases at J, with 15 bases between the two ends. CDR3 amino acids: CASRRTTHISGANVLTF. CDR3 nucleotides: TGTGCCAGCAGGAGGACAACCCATATCTCTGGGGCCAACGTCCTGACTTTC.

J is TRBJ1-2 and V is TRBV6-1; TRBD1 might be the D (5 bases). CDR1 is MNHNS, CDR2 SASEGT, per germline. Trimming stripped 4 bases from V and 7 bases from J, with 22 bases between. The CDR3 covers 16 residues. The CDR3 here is CASSAGRGGRWFGYTF. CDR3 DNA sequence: TGTGCCAGCAGTGCAGGCCGGGGGGGAAGGTGGTTTGGCTACACCTTC.

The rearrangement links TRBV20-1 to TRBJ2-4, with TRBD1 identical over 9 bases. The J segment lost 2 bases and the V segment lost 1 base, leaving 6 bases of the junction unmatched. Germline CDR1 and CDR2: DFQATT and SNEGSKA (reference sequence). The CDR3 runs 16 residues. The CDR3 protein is CSARAGQGKPKNIQYF. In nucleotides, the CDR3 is TGCAGTGCTAGAGCGGGACAGGGAAAGCCCAAAAACATTCAGTACTTC.

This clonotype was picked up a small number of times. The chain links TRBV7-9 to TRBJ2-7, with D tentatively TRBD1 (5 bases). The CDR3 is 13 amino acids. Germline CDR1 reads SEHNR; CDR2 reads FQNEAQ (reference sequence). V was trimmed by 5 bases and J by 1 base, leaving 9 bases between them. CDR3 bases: TGTGCCAGCAGCATGACAGCTTCCTACGAGCAGTACTTC. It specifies CASSMTASYEQYF.

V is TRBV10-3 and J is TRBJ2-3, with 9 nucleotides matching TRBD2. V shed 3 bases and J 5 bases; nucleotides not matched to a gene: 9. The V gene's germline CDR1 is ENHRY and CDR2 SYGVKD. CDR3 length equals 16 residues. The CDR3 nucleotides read TGTGCCATCAGTGATTCATTAGCGGGAGTGAGAGATACGCAGTATTTT. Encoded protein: CAISDSLAGVRDTQYF.

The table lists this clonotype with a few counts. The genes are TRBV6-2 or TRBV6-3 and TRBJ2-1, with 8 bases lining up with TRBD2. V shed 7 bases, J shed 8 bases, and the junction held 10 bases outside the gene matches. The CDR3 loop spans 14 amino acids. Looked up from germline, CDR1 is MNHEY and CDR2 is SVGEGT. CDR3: CASTSGRVRHEQFF. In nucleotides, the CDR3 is TGTGCCAGCACGTCCGGGAGGGTGCGCCATGAGCAGTTCTTC.

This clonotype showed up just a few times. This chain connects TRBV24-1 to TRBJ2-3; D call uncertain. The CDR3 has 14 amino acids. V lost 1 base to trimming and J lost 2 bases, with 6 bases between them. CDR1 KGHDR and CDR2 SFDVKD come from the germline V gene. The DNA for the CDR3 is TGTGCCACCAGTGATTTTGCGCTCACAGATACGCAGTATTTT. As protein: CATSDFALTDTQYF.

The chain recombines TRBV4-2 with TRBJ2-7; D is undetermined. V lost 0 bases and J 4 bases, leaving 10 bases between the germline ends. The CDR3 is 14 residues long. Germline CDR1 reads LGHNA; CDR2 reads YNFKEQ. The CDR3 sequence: CASSQDLGVYEQYF. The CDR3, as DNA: TGTGCCAGCAGCCAAGATCTTGGGGTTTACGAGCAGTACTTC.

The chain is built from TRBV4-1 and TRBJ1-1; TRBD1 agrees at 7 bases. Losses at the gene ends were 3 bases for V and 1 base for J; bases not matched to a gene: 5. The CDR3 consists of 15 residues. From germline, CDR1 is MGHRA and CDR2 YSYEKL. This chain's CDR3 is CASSHRQGANTEAFF. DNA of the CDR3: TGCGCCAGCAGCCATAGACAGGGAGCGAACACTGAAGCTTTCTTT.

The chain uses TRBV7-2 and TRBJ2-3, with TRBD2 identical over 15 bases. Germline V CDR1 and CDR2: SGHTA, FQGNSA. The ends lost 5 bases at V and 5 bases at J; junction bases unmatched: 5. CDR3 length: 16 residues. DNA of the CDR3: TGTGCCAGCAGCCCCGGACTAGCGGGAGGGGGAGATACGCAGTATTTT. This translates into CASSPGLAGGGDTQYF.

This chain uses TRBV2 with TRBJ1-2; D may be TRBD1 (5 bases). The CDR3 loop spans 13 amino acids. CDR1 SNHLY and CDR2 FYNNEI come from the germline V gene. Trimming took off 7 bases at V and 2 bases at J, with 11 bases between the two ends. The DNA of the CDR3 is TGTGCCAGCAAGAGTGAGGGGAACTATGGCTACACCTTC. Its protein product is CASKSEGNYGYTF.

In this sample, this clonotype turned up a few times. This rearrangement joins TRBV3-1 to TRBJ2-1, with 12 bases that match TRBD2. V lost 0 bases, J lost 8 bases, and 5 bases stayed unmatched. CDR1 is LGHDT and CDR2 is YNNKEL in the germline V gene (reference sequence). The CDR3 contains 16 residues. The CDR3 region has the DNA TGTGCCAGCAGCCAAGATTTCCGACTAGCGGGGGATGAGCAGTTCTTC. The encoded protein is CASSQDFRLAGDEQFF.